The 32 T cell receptor beta chains reported below all come from one sample, sequenced in a study of tumor and adjacent non-tumor tissue in lung cancer. The library came from three nested PCR rounds adapted from ARM-PCR protocols. TCRdb processed the multiplex PCR reads anew with MiXCR; each CDR3 protein has one entry. The sample has tens of thousands of distinct CDR3 sequences, just under 60% seen once. This sample's RNA came from whole unsorted tissue. The specimen was lung tumor tissue. These TCRs come from a man aged 45-60 years with non-small cell lung cancer.

Worth noting for this clonotype: Being one base from a much bigger clone, this may be a read error. The conserved closing phenylalanine or tryptophan is absent in this CDR3, likely reflecting a read error. The chain links TRBV29-1 to TRBJ2-3; no clear D. Trimming removed 3 bases at V and 0 bases at J, with 16 bases between. Germline V gene lookup returns CDR1 SQVTM and CDR2 ANQGSEA. The CDR3 has 16 amino acids. The CDR3 DNA sequence: TGCAGCGTTGACGTGCAGGCATCATTCAGCACAGATACGCAGTATCTT. Its protein product is CSVDVQASFSTDTQYL.

This clonotype has only one observation. This could be a read error, since a much larger clone is one nucleotide away. This chain connects TRBV12-3 or TRBV12-4 to TRBJ2-5; D perhaps matches TRBD2 (6 bases). This CDR3 is 14 amino acids long. The DNA of the CDR3 is TGTGCCAGCAGAAGCGGGTTGTACCAAGAGACCCAGTGCTTC. Translated: CASRSGLYQETQCF.

Of note for this clonotype: A much larger clone lies one base from this, so it may be a read error. The rearrangement uses TRBV4-1 and TRBJ2-7; tentatively, D is TRBD1 (5 bases). This CDR3 has 14 amino acids. Germline V gene sequence: CDR1 MGHRA, CDR2 YSYEKL. CDR3 amino acids: CASSQDPQGYEQCF. In DNA form, the CDR3 reads TGCGCCAGCAGCCAAGATCCTCAGGGATACGAGCAGTGCTTC.

This clonotype was recorded only once. Just one base apart from a much larger clone, this may be a read error. This CDR3 reads CASSTNTGELSF. The DNA of the CDR3 is TGTGCCAGCAGTACGAACACCGGGGAGCTGTCTTTT. The chain recombines TRBV6-2 or TRBV6-3 with TRBJ2-2; tentative D call: TRBD2 (5 bases). The CDR3 loop spans 12 amino acids. Germline CDR1 is MNHEY and CDR2 is SVGEGT.

To note about this clonotype: A junction end diverges from the germline sequence, so it may reflect a read error. The chain combines TRBV6-2 or TRBV6-3 with TRBJ2-7; no clear D. The length of the CDR3 is 14 residues. From germline, CDR1 is MNHEY and CDR2 SVGEGT. The CDR3 loop is CAISYSPDTYEQYF. CDR3 bases: TGTGCCATCAGTTACTCACCCGATACCTACGAGCAGTACTTC.

This clonotype was counted a few times. The rearrangement links TRBV20-1 to TRBJ2-3; D unclear. The CDR3 contains 13 residues. Trimming took 1 base from V and 0 from J, leaving 5 bases between them. Germline V gene lookup returns CDR1 DFQATT and CDR2 SNEGSKA (reference sequence). The CDR3 protein is CSARGPSTDTQYF. DNA for the CDR3: TGCAGTGCTAGAGGGCCAAGCACAGATACGCAGTATTTT.

The count of this clonotype is one. Relative to the germline gene, one junction end is altered; a read error may explain this. The V gene is TRBV12-3 or TRBV12-4, the J gene TRBJ1-5, with TRBD1 as a possible D gene (6 bases). The CDR3 totals 13 residues. The CDR3: CASRRGDNHPQHF. The CDR3 DNA reads TGTGCCAGCCGGCGTGGGGACAATCATCCCCAGCATTTT.

The chain recombines TRBV6-1 with TRBJ2-7; D unclear. The V and J ends lost 7 bases and 4 bases respectively, with 14 bases between them. Germline V gene data show CDR1 as MNHNS and CDR2 as SASEGT. CDR3 length: 13 amino acids. CDR3 nucleotides: TGTGCCAGCACCTTGGGCATGGTGTACGAGCAGTACTTC. Residues: CASTLGMVYEQYF.

Comments on this clonotype: The conserved closing phenylalanine or tryptophan is absent in this CDR3, likely reflecting a read error. The DNA is omitted, as the CDR3 cannot be located on it reliably, and the CDR3 follows TCRdb's listing. This rearrangement joins TRBV6-5 to TRBJ1-1; TRBD1 is taken as the D call from the table, unchecked against the DNA. Germline V gives CDR1 MNHEY, CDR2 SVGAGI. The CDR3 has 12 residues if both end residues are counted. CDR3 protein: CASENRDLGVFV.

On this clonotype itself: At one of its ends the junction is not consistent with the germline gene, which may arise from a read error. The V and J genes are TRBV11-1 and TRBJ2-2; tentatively, D is TRBD1 (5 bases). Germline V gene lookup returns CDR1 SGHAT and CDR2 FQDESV (reference sequence). This CDR3 is built from 13 residues. DNA of the CDR3: TGTGACAGCAGCCCGGGTCCAGTAGGGGATCTGTTTTTT. Its translation: CDSSPGPVGDLFF.

This clonotype has just a few counts. This could be a read error, since a much larger clone is one nucleotide away. The chain employs TRBV5-6 and TRBJ1-4; D unresolved. CDR1 and CDR2 from the germline V gene are SGHDT and YYEEEE. CDR3 length: 14 amino acids. CDR3 in amino acids: CVSSLVSDHEKLFF. The CDR3 region has the DNA TGTGTCAGCAGCTTGGTATCGGACCATGAAAAACTGTTTTTT.

This clonotype was counted only a few times. The V and J genes are TRBV20-1 and TRBJ2-3; 7 bases line up with TRBD1. The CDR3 extends over 15 amino acids. J was trimmed by 1 base and V by 2 bases; bases with no gene match: 6. Per the germline V gene, CDR1 is DFQATT and CDR2 is SNEGSKA (reference sequence). For the CDR3, the DNA is TGCAGTGCTAGATCCCCGACAGGGCGCACAGATACGCAGTATTTT. Its protein is CSARSPTGRTDTQYF.

V is TRBV29-1 and J is TRBJ2-1; tentative D call: TRBD1 (6 bases). Germline assignment: CDR1 SQVTM and CDR2 ANQGSEA. V gave up 7 bases and J gave up 8 bases, with 21 bases separating them. The CDR3 length is 14 residues. CDR3 bases: TGCAGCGGTGGGGGACATTGGTTCCACTATGAGCAGTTCTTC. This encodes CSGGGHWFHYEQFF.

As concerns this clonotype: This clone may be a read error of a much larger clone one base away. In DNA form, the CDR3 reads TGTGCCACCAACCGCGGTGATAGCGGATACCGAGAGACCCAGTACTTC. Protein: CATNRGDSGYRETQYF. The rearrangement joins TRBV24-1 to TRBJ2-5; possibly TRBD2 for D (6 bases). The CDR3 totals 16 residues. V gave up 8 bases and J gave up 4 bases, with 22 bases separating them. The germline gives CDR1 KGHDR, CDR2 SFDVKD.

A word on this clonotype: One junction end does not reproduce the germline sequence, and a read error may be involved. The chain recombines TRBV29-1 with TRBJ2-6; TRBD2 agrees at 8 bases. The CDR3 sequence is 14 residues long. The germline CDR1 and CDR2 sequences are SQVTM and ANQGSEA. For the CDR3, the DNA is TGCAGCGTTGGAGGACTCGGGGGGGCCAAAGTCCTGACTTTC. Its translation: CSVGGLGGAKVLTF. Variable domain in full (rest from reference TRBV29-1 and TRBJ2-6): SAVISQKPSRDICQRGTSLTIQCQVDSQVTMMFWYRQQPGQSLTLIATANQGSEATYESGFVIDKFPISRPNLTFSTLTVSNMSPEDSSIYLCSVGGLGGAKVLTFGAGSRLTVL.

This clonotype was seen many times. The rearrangement links TRBV10-3 to TRBJ2-2; TRBD1 aligns across 7 bases. Germline CDR1 ENHRY, CDR2 SYGVKD. The CDR3 has 15 amino acids. V lost 5 bases to trimming and J lost 3 bases; unmatched junction nucleotides: 6. CDR3 in amino acids: CAISLQGTDTGELFF. The CDR3 coding sequence is TGTGCCATCAGTTTACAGGGGACGGACACCGGGGAGCTGTTTTTT.

This clonotype appeared a few times. This sequence may be a read error, since a much larger clone differs from it by one base. This chain links TRBV6-1 with TRBJ2-1; tentatively, D is TRBD1 (5 bases). The germline V gene encodes CDR1 MNHNS and CDR2 SASEGT. V was pared by 2 bases and J by 0 bases, with 11 bases between. CDR3 length: 16 residues. CDR3 bases: TGTGCCAGCAGTGAACCTCCAGGGTTCTCCTACAATGAGCAGTTCTTC. Protein product: CASSEPPGFSYNEQFF.

This CDR3 reads CASSLVVADTDTQYF. The CDR3 bases are TGTGCCAGCAGCTTGGTGGTAGCTGATACAGATACGCAGTATTTT. This chain uses TRBV5-4 with TRBJ2-3; D uncertain. There are 15 residues in the CDR3. CDR1 and CDR2 from the germline V gene are SGHNT and YYREEE (reference sequence). V lost 0 bases and J lost 3, with 11 bases in between.

This chain connects TRBV28 to TRBJ1-2, with D maybe TRBD1 (5 bases). From germline, CDR1 is MDHEN and CDR2 SYDVKM. V was clipped by 7 bases and J by 4 bases, with 16 bases between them. The CDR3 extends over 14 amino acids. The CDR3 DNA reads TGTGCCAGCACACTCCGGAGAGGGGTCTATGGCTACACCTTC. Amino acid sequence: CASTLRRGVYGYTF.

This clonotype was seen many times. The V gene is TRBV11-2, the J gene TRBJ2-1, with TRBD1 matching 8 bases. The CDR3 has 15 amino acids. The V gene's germline CDR1 is SGHAT and CDR2 FQNNGV. V trimming: 4 bases; J trimming: 4 bases; junction bases outside the gene matches: 6. CDR3 loop: CASSWTGSGYNEQFF. The CDR3 DNA reads as TGTGCCAGCAGCTGGACAGGGTCAGGTTACAATGAGCAGTTCTTC.

The CDR3 loop is CAILGAVAYEQYF. CDR3 DNA: TGTGCCATCCTAGGTGCGGTTGCCTACGAGCAGTACTTC. V gene TRBV6-1 combines with J gene TRBJ2-7; D not resolved. Germline CDR1 is MNHNS and CDR2 is SASEGT. This CDR3 is built from 13 residues. The V end lost 10 bases, the J end lost 2 bases, and 15 bases lay between the germline ends.

This clonotype has just a few counts. The chain employs TRBV28 and TRBJ2-4; 8 bases match TRBD2. V shed 1 base, J shed 8 bases, and the junction held 7 bases outside the gene matches. The CDR3 spans 15 residues. Germline values: CDR1 MDHEN, CDR2 SYDVKM. The CDR3 loop is CASSLSAAGGDIQYF. DNA of the CDR3: TGTGCCAGCAGTTTATCAGCGGCGGGGGGAGACATTCAGTACTTC.

A note on this clonotype: This likely comes from a read error, as the CDR3 has no conserved phenylalanine or tryptophan at its end. The chain employs TRBV10-2 and TRBJ1-6; D not resolved. The CDR3 length is 14 residues. Germline assignment: CDR1 WSHSY and CDR2 SAAADI. The CDR3 region has the DNA TGCGCCAGCAGTGCAGGACCTACAAATTCACTCCTCCACCTC. Translated, it gives CASSAGPTNSLLHL.

This clonotype was detected ten times or more. The chain employs TRBV6-5 and TRBJ2-6; 7 bases are a match to TRBD1. Trimming took 5 bases from V and 0 from J; bases not matched to a gene: 10. The CDR3 runs to 18 residues. Germline CDR1 and CDR2: MNHEY and SVGAGI. The CDR3 DNA sequence: TGTGCCAGCAGTCCCCGACAGGGAAGTTACTCTGGGGCCAACGTCCTGACTTTC. Residues: CASSPRQGSYSGANVLTF.

The chain couples TRBV10-1 to TRBJ2-3, with a weak D call TRBD1 (6 bases). The V gene lost 10 bases and the J gene lost 3 bases, with 20 bases spanning the gap. The CDR3 contains 15 residues. The germline CDR1 and CDR2 sequences are WNHNN and SYGVQD (reference sequence). The CDR3 region is CAICDGTTRTDTQYF. CDR3 coding DNA: TGCGCCATCTGTGATGGGACAACCAGAACAGATACGCAGTATTTT.

This sequence joins TRBV28 and TRBJ2-4, with a tentative D call TRBD2 (5 bases). Between the trimmed V and J ends, which lost 4 bases and 9 bases, there was a span of 13 bases. The CDR3 runs to 13 residues. Looked up from germline, CDR1 is MDHEN and CDR2 is SYDVKM. DNA of the CDR3: TGTGCCAGCAGTTCTACTAGGTGGAGCATTCAGTACTTC. It codes for CASSSTRWSIQYF.

Concerning this clonotype: The final CDR3 position lacks the conserved phenylalanine or tryptophan, pointing to a likely read error. This chain connects TRBV4-1 to TRBJ2-6, with 7 bases aligning to TRBD1. J gave up 5 bases and V 3 bases, and 4 bases lay outside the gene matches. The germline V gene has CDR1 MGHRA and CDR2 YSYEKL. The CDR3 totals 15 residues. The CDR3 nucleotides are TGCGCCAGCAGCCACGACAGGGCTTGGGCCAACGTCCTGACTTTA. Its protein is CASSHDRAWANVLTL.

Note on this clonotype: A junction end diverges from the germline sequence, so it may reflect a read error. The chain employs TRBV7-3 and TRBJ1-6; 7 bases are a match to TRBD1. The germline V gene encodes CDR1 SGHTA and CDR2 FQGTGA. CDR3 length: 14 amino acids. The CDR3 protein is CAISQGGVSSPLHF. CDR3 in DNA: TGTGCCATCAGCCAGGGGGGGGTCAGTTCGCCCCTCCACTTT. Variable domain in full (rest from reference TRBV7-3 and TRBJ1-6): GAGVSQTPSNKVTEKGKYVELRCDPISGHTALYWYRQSLGQGPEFLIYFQGTGAADDSGLPNDRFFAVRPEGSVSTLKIQRTERGDSAVYLCAISQGGVSSPLHFGNGTRLTVT.

This clonotype was seen ten or more times. CDR3 loop: CASSQEGSSYGTQYF. The CDR3 DNA is TGCGCCAGCAGCCAAGAAGGCTCCTCTTACGGGACCCAGTACTTC. The chain is built from TRBV4-1 and TRBJ2-5; D is ambiguous. The CDR3 totals 15 residues. CDR1 and CDR2 (germline): MGHRA, YSYEKL. Trimming stripped 0 bases from V and 7 bases from J, with 15 bases between.

The V gene is TRBV30, the J gene TRBJ1-3; 7 bases are shared with TRBD1. The length of the CDR3 is 17 residues. The germline V gene has CDR1 GTSNPN and CDR2 SVGIG (reference sequence). V shed 6 bases and J 0 bases; nucleotides not matched to a gene: 14. The CDR3 nucleotides read TGTGCCTGCTCATCTTGGGCAGGGGGAATCTCTGGAAACACCATATATTTT. Its protein is CACSSWAGGISGNTIYF.

This clonotype was recorded a few times. This may stem from a read error, because a much larger clone lies one nucleotide away. V usage is TRBV6-1 and J usage is TRBJ1-2; D unresolved. Germline V gene sequence: CDR1 MNHNS, CDR2 SASEGT. The CDR3 contains 12 residues. DNA for the CDR3: TGTGCCAACAGTGAAGAAGGGTATGGCTACACCTTC. Amino acid sequence: CANSEEGYGYTF.

Turning to this clonotype: The CDR3 end shows no conserved phenylalanine or tryptophan, and so a read error is likely. This chain connects TRBV6-2 or TRBV6-3 to TRBJ2-2; D assignment may be TRBD1 or TRBD2 (5 bases each). Trimming left V 6 bases short and J 9 bases short, with 23 bases between. Germline CDR1 is MNHEY and CDR2 is SVGEGT. This CDR3 contains 16 residues. Written as DNA, the CDR3 is TGTGCCAGCAGCTCCCCCCTTACCGGGGCACCAAGGGAGCTGTTTTCT. It specifies CASSSPLTGAPRELFS.